The 26 T cell receptor beta chains below come from one sample, sequenced in a study of T cell changes during pregnancy in multiple sclerosis. Profiling relied on immunoSEQ multiplex PCR, and the TCRdb table lists in-frame clones only, not all of them. The data show about 53,000 clones, about 90% seen once. The input for sequencing was CD4+ T cells from peripheral blood mononuclear cells, taken in the third trimester of pregnancy. These receptor sequences come from a female donor with multiple sclerosis, enrolled in a pregnancy study.

V gene TRBV6-1 combines with J gene TRBJ2-1, with 9 nucleotides matching TRBD1. The CDR3 is made up of 14 amino acids. Germline V gene sequence: CDR1 MNHNS, CDR2 SASEGT. V dropped 6 bases and J dropped 7; count of bases not matched to a gene: 7. The CDR3, as DNA: TGTGCCAGCAGCCTCAGGACAGGGGTGAATGAGCAGTTCTTC. Translating it yields CASSLRTGVNEQFF.

In DNA form, the CDR3 reads TGTGCCAGTAGTAAAATTTCGGGCAGGGGGTTAGAGACCCAGTACTTC. Its protein product is CASSKISGRGLETQYF. The chain links TRBV19 to TRBJ2-5, with 7 bases identical to TRBD1. Trimming at V came to 4 bases and at J to 4 bases, leaving 12 bases not matched to a gene. Germline CDR1 and CDR2: LNHDA and SQIVND (reference sequence). The CDR3 totals 16 residues.

The rearrangement joins TRBV4-1 to TRBJ1-1; 10 bases line up with TRBD1. The CDR3 sequence is 18 residues long. CDR1 is MGHRA, CDR2 YSYEKL, per germline. The ends lost 1 base at V and 1 base at J; junction bases unmatched: 9. The CDR3 here is CASSQVWDRGSGNTEAFF. The DNA of the CDR3 is TGCGCCAGCAGCCAAGTTTGGGACAGGGGATCCGGGAACACTGAAGCTTTCTTT.

The chain couples TRBV7-2 to TRBJ2-7; 10 bases line up with TRBD2. The CDR3 loop spans 15 amino acids. The V gene's germline CDR1 is SGHTA and CDR2 FQGNSA. J gave up 0 bases and V 5 bases, and 4 bases lay outside the gene matches. CDR3 DNA sequence: TGTGCCAGCAGCGCGGTAGCGGGGGGCTCCTACGAGCAGTACTTC. Protein product: CASSAVAGGSYEQYF.

The rearrangement uses TRBV7-9 and TRBJ1-4; 7 bases map to TRBD1. V gave up 5 bases and J gave up 0 bases; unmatched junction bases: 6. This CDR3 contains 16 residues. Germline V lookup: CDR1 SEHNR, CDR2 FQNEAQ (reference sequence). The CDR3 DNA reads as TGTGCCAGCAGCCCTCTGCAGGGGGCAACTAATGAAAAACTGTTTTTT. Translation: CASSPLQGATNEKLFF.

The gene calls are TRBV9 and TRBJ2-3; a weak D match, TRBD1 (5 bases). Trimming stripped 4 bases from V and 1 base from J, with 13 bases between. CDR3 size: 15 residues. Germline CDR1 and CDR2: SGDLS and YYNGEE. Here the CDR3 reads CASSPWGYGTDTQYF. The CDR3 nucleotides are TGTGCCAGCAGCCCTTGGGGCTATGGCACAGATACGCAGTATTTT.

The chain has TRBV6-5 and TRBJ1-1; maybe TRBD1 (5 bases). The V gene lost 5 bases and the J gene lost 12 bases, with 19 bases spanning the gap. CDR3 length equals 13 residues. CDR1 and CDR2 from the germline V gene are MNHEY and SVGAGI. For the CDR3, the DNA is TGTGCCAGCAGTAACGCCGGGGGTGGAGAAACTTTCTTT. Residues: CASSNAGGGETFF.

The chain couples TRBV28 to TRBJ1-2; TRBD1 matches 8 bases. The CDR3 covers 13 residues. V dropped 6 bases and J dropped 2; count of bases not matched to a gene: 2. The germline V gene encodes CDR1 MDHEN and CDR2 SYDVKM. DNA for the CDR3: TGTGCCAGCAGAAGACAGGGGAACTATGGCTACACCTTC. Its translation: CASRRQGNYGYTF.

The rearrangement uses TRBV2 and TRBJ1-1, with 10 bases matching TRBD1. Germline trimming cut 7 bases from V and 1 base from J; bases unmatched to any gene: 3. This CDR3 comprises 14 residues. Germline V lookup: CDR1 SNHLY, CDR2 FYNNEI. CDR3: CASIRDRGNTEAFF. The CDR3, as DNA: TGTGCCAGCATTAGGGACAGGGGGAACACTGAAGCTTTCTTT.

This sequence joins TRBV18 and TRBJ2-3; 11 bases are shared with TRBD2. The CDR3 loop spans 17 amino acids. Trimming at V came to 2 bases and at J to 0 bases, leaving 4 bases not matched to a gene. The germline gives CDR1 KGHSH, CDR2 LQKENI. The CDR3: CASSPTASGGSTDTQYF. CDR3 in DNA: TGTGCCAGCTCACCAACGGCTAGCGGGGGGAGCACAGATACGCAGTATTTT.

This chain's CDR3 is CASSRQGRVSNYGYTF. For the CDR3, the DNA is TGCGCCAGCAGCAGACAGGGGAGGGTCTCTAACTATGGCTACACCTTC. The V gene is TRBV4-1, the J gene TRBJ1-2, with 8 bases that match TRBD1. The V gene end was trimmed by 5 bases and the J gene end by 0 bases; junction bases not matched to a gene: 8. Germline CDR1 reads MGHRA; CDR2 reads YSYEKL. There are 16 residues in the CDR3.

V is TRBV7-9 and J is TRBJ1-1; D gene ambiguous. Trimming removed 1 base from V and 11 bases from J, with 11 bases in between. Per germline, CDR1 SEHNR and CDR2 FQNEAQ (reference sequence). The CDR3 loop spans 12 amino acids. CDR3 nucleotide sequence: TGTGCCAGCAGCTTAGATGTGGTTCGGGCTTTCTTT. This codes for CASSLDVVRAFF.

The V call is TRBV6-1, the J call TRBJ1-1; 7 nucleotides agree with TRBD1. This CDR3 comprises 13 residues. From germline, CDR1 is MNHNS and CDR2 SASEGT. Trimming removed 7 bases from V and 5 bases from J; junction bases left unmatched: 7. The CDR3 region is CASMYRGGTEAFF. The CDR3 DNA reads TGTGCCAGCATGTACAGGGGAGGTACTGAAGCTTTCTTT.

This clone was picked up a small number of times. The chain recombines TRBV5-1 with TRBJ1-2; D is uncertain. Germline CDR1 reads SGHRS; CDR2 reads YFSETQ. The CDR3 sequence is 15 residues long. Deletions cut 0 bases from V and 1 base from J, with 10 bases between. This CDR3 is CASSLVQRDNYGYTF. The CDR3 DNA sequence: TGCGCCAGCAGCTTGGTACAGAGAGATAACTATGGCTACACCTTC.

The sample holds one count of this clone. This chain connects TRBV6-4 to TRBJ1-1, with D hard to call. The CDR3 loop spans 13 amino acids. Trimming took off 9 bases at V and 1 base at J, with 12 bases between the two ends. Germline CDR1 reads MRHNA; CDR2 reads SNTAGT. CDR3 sequence: CASRHQENTEAFF. CDR3 nucleotides: TGTGCCAGTAGGCATCAGGAGAACACTGAAGCTTTCTTT.

The chain is built from TRBV6-6 and TRBJ2-3; 11 bases match TRBD2. V lost 7 bases, J lost 1 base, and 7 bases stayed unmatched. Germline CDR1 MNHNY, CDR2 SVGAGI (reference sequence). The length of the CDR3 is 16 residues. CDR3 coding DNA: TGTGCCAGCACCACCATAGCGGGGGGGGGCACAGATACGCAGTATTTT. It is translated as CASTTIAGGGTDTQYF.

This clone was picked up one time. V usage is TRBV7-2 and J usage is TRBJ2-3, with TRBD1 as a possible D gene (5 bases). CDR3 length: 12 residues. CDR1 and CDR2 from the germline V gene are SGHTA and FQGNSA. V gave up 3 bases and J gave up 8 bases, with 9 bases separating them. CDR3 sequence (DNA): TGTGCCAGCAGCTTCAGGGAAGGTACGCAGTATTTT. Protein product: CASSFREGTQYF.

The chain joins TRBV5-4 to TRBJ2-1; D is undetermined. Germline V CDR1 and CDR2: SGHNT, YYREEE (reference sequence). Trimming took 5 bases from V and 4 from J, leaving 4 bases between them. The CDR3 has 11 residues. In DNA, the CDR3 is TGTGCCAGCAGTAGTTACAATGAGCAGTTCTTC. Protein product: CASSSYNEQFF.

The chain carries TRBV23-1 and TRBJ1-3; D perhaps matches TRBD1 (5 bases). TRBV23-1 is annotated as an ORF whose role is uncertain. V was trimmed by 1 base and J by 4 bases, leaving 11 bases between them. This CDR3 is 15 amino acids long. CDR3 bases: TGCGCCAGCAGTCAATATGCGGGACCGGGAAACACCATATATTTT. Translation: CASSQYAGPGNTIYF.

The rearrangement uses TRBV9 and TRBJ1-1; 7 bases fit TRBD1. Germline V gene lookup returns CDR1 SGDLS and CDR2 YYNGEE. The CDR3 is made up of 15 amino acids. J was trimmed by 3 bases and V by 4 bases; bases with no gene match: 9. The CDR3 region has the DNA TGTGCCAGCAGCACGGGGGACAGATCTTACACTGAAGCTTTCTTT. This translates into CASSTGDRSYTEAFF. Supplemented by reference TRBV9 and TRBJ1-1, the full variable domain reads DSGVTQTPKHLITATGQRVTLRCSPRSGDLSVYWYQQSLDQGLQFLIQYYNGEERAKGNILERFSAQQFPDLHSELNLSSLELGDSALYFCASSTGDRSYTEAFFGQGTRLTVV.

This clone has just a few counts. One end of the junction does not line up with germline, which may come from a read error. This chain connects TRBV4-1 to TRBJ2-1; D gene uncertain. This CDR3 has 11 residues. Germline lookup yields CDR1 MGHRA and CDR2 YSYEKL. Here the CDR3 DNA reads TGCGCCAGCAGCCACTACGATGAGCAGTTCTTC. This gives the protein CASSHYDEQFF.

This sequence joins TRBV4-1 and TRBJ2-3; 9 nucleotides line up with TRBD2. Germline CDR1 reads MGHRA; CDR2 reads YSYEKL. Losses at the gene ends were 0 bases for V and 1 base for J; bases not matched to a gene: 11. This CDR3 is built from 19 residues. CDR3 in DNA: TGCGCCAGCAGCCAAGAGTCCAGCGGGGGGTACCGACGCACAGATACGCAGTATTTT. Protein: CASSQESSGGYRRTDTQYF.

V usage is TRBV4-1 and J usage is TRBJ1-1; D ambiguous. Germline values: CDR1 MGHRA, CDR2 YSYEKL. CDR3 length equals 16 residues. Trimming left V 0 bases short and J 5 bases short, with 16 bases between. As DNA, the CDR3 is TGCGCCAGCAGCCAAGACTTCGGGGTGGGGAGGACTGAAGCTTTCTTT. Protein sequence: CASSQDFGVGRTEAFF.

The rearrangement links TRBV6-5 to TRBJ1-2; D is uncertain. Germline CDR1 reads MNHEY; CDR2 reads SVGAGI. This CDR3 has 16 amino acids. V shed 0 bases and J shed 6 bases, with 17 bases lying between them. The CDR3 DNA reads TGTGCCAGCAGTTACTCGACTGTGGTAGCCTTGAATGGCTACACCTTC. Protein product: CASSYSTVVALNGYTF.

The chain joins TRBV6-1 to TRBJ1-4; D not resolved. V lost 6 bases to trimming and J lost 4 bases, with 9 bases between them. The germline V gene has CDR1 MNHNS and CDR2 SASEGT. The CDR3 runs to 13 residues. CDR3 amino acids: CASRASFNEKLFF. CDR3 sequence (DNA): TGTGCCAGCAGGGCTTCCTTTAATGAAAAACTGTTTTTT.

This chain links TRBV11-1 with TRBJ2-2, with D unclear. This CDR3 is built from 10 residues. Trimming left V 8 bases short and J 6 bases short, with 4 bases between. Germline V CDR1 and CDR2: SGHAT, FQDESV (reference sequence). The CDR3: CASEAGELFF. The CDR3 nucleotides are TGTGCCAGCGAGGCCGGGGAGCTGTTTTTT.